This TCR beta chain was captured by sequencing in a study of T and B cells in COVID-19 patients. Study-wide points: Few blood samples existed from mildly ill patients during symptoms or early in severe cases.

Multiplex PCR with BIOMED2 TRB-A/B primer pools amplified TRB rearrangements. TCRdb re-analysed the multiplex PCR reads in MiXCR, keeping a single row per CDR3 protein. The repertoire has 6,500 to 8,500 distinct CDR3 sequences, roughly 30% of them found once; the top ten carry 15% to 20%. In its sample, this clonotype ranks as medium-sized. Its specificity is not known. Germline V CDR1 and CDR2: LNHDA, SQIVND (reference sequence). Trimming took 5 bases from V and 4 from J, leaving 13 bases between them. This CDR3 has 14 amino acids. Each TRB amplification used roughly 250-550 ng of genomic DNA from blood.

Input material: blood. V usage is TRBV19 and J usage is TRBJ2-3, with a possible D match to TRBD2 (6 bases). The origin of this receptor is a human donor with active COVID-19. CDR3 nucleotides: TGTGCCAGTAGTCGGGGGACCCTCCCAGATACGCAGTATTTT. This translates into CASSRGTLPDTQYF.